These 10 T cell receptor beta chains came from one sample sequenced in a study of PD-1 blockade in classical Hodgkin lymphoma. Time point denoted: newly diagnosed, previously untreated cHL patient sample. Thawed PBMCs supplied CD8+ T cells via magnetic negative selection. The repertoire was sequenced with immunoSEQ multiplex PCR; TCRdb's copy has only in-frame clones and lacks some. The repertoire holds about 3,200 clones, with roughly 71% as singletons. The sample consisted of CD8+ T cells from blood. These receptors were collected from a human donor with classical Hodgkin lymphoma.

This clone was picked up a small number of times. V usage is TRBV27 and J usage is TRBJ1-5; D remains ambiguous. Germline lookup yields CDR1 MNHEY and CDR2 SMNVEV (reference sequence). Trimming removed 5 bases from V and 0 bases from J, with 5 bases in between. The CDR3 is made up of 13 amino acids. The CDR3 DNA follows: TGTGCCAGCAGTCGGGGTAGCAATCAGCCCCAGCATTTT. As protein: CASSRGSNQPQHF.

The chain uses TRBV4-1 and TRBJ2-1, with a tentative D call TRBD1 (5 bases). The CDR3 has 14 amino acids. Germline CDR1 and CDR2: MGHRA and YSYEKL. V was pared by 1 base and J by 4 bases, with 8 bases between. The CDR3 sequence is CASSQVDTYNEQFF. DNA for the CDR3: TGCGCCAGCAGCCAAGTGGACACTTACAATGAGCAGTTCTTC.

The gene calls are TRBV9 and TRBJ2-1, with 12 bases lining up with TRBD2. The V gene's germline CDR1 is SGDLS and CDR2 YYNGEE. This CDR3 is built from 15 residues. The V and J ends lost 3 bases and 7 bases, in that order; junction bases with no gene match: 5. CDR3 region: CASSASGRAGNEQFF. CDR3 coding DNA: TGTGCCAGCAGCGCTAGCGGGAGGGCCGGGAATGAGCAGTTCTTC.

This clone has only a few counts. V is TRBV7-9 and J is TRBJ2-5; TRBD2 aligns across 11 bases. Losses at the gene ends were 8 bases for V and 2 bases for J; bases not matched to a gene: 13. CDR3 size: 17 residues. Germline V lookup: CDR1 SEHNR, CDR2 FQNEAQ (reference sequence). The DNA for the CDR3 is TGTGCCAGCCAACAAATAGCGGGAGGGCATTTACAAGAGACCCAGTACTTC. Its protein is CASQQIAGGHLQETQYF.

The chain has TRBV6-4 and TRBJ2-2, with 8 bases lining up with TRBD1. V was clipped by 4 bases and J by 0 bases; unmatched bases: 1. The germline CDR1 and CDR2 sequences are MRHNA and SNTAGT. The CDR3 consists of 15 residues. CDR3 sequence (DNA): TGTGCCAGCAGTGTACAGGGGGCGAACACCGGGGAGCTGTTTTTT. Protein product: CASSVQGANTGELFF.

This rearrangement joins TRBV11-3 to TRBJ2-7; D ambiguous. This CDR3 region has 13 residues. CDR1 and CDR2 (germline): SGHNT, YENEEA. Trimming cost V 2 bases and J 3 bases, with 8 bases left between them. The CDR3 spells CASSLNGYYEQYF. The CDR3 DNA reads TGTGCCAGCAGCTTAAACGGATACTACGAGCAGTACTTC.

The V call is TRBV19, the J call TRBJ2-3; the D gene is possibly TRBD1 (6 bases). Per the germline V gene, CDR1 is LNHDA and CDR2 is SQIVND (reference sequence). V was trimmed by 5 bases and J by 6 bases, leaving 18 bases between them. The CDR3 loop spans 15 amino acids. The CDR3 is CASSLKDRGLDTQYF. CDR3 sequence (DNA): TGTGCCAGTAGTCTAAAGGACAGAGGGCTGGATACGCAGTATTTT.

The chain uses TRBV5-5 and TRBJ2-2, with D tentatively TRBD1 (6 bases). The CDR3 length is 16 residues. Germline lookup yields CDR1 SGHKS and CDR2 YYEKEE (reference sequence). Trimming pared 4 bases from V and 1 base from J, leaving 14 bases between. The CDR3 spells CASSLSPGQNTGELFF. Here the CDR3 DNA reads TGTGCCAGCAGCCTGTCCCCGGGACAGAACACCGGGGAGCTGTTTTTT.

This clone was observed a handful of times. The sample contains more than one DNA sequence encoding this CDR3. The chain couples TRBV9 to TRBJ2-2; 9 nucleotides agree with TRBD1. J lost 5 bases, V lost 2 bases, and 4 bases had no gene match. The CDR3 runs to 15 residues. The germline V gene encodes CDR1 SGDLS and CDR2 YYNGEE. The CDR3 DNA is TGTGCCAGCAGCGTGGAGACAGGGGGGACCGGGGAGCTGTTTTTT. Translation: CASSVETGGTGELFF.

The CDR3 here is CASSEGAGSYNEQFF. CDR3 in DNA: TGTGCCAGCAGTGAGGGGGCGGGCTCCTACAATGAGCAGTTCTTC. The genes are TRBV6-4 and TRBJ2-1; a weak D match, TRBD1 (6 bases). Trimming left V 3 bases short and J 0 bases short, with 9 bases between. This CDR3 has 15 residues. Germline values: CDR1 MRHNA, CDR2 SNTAGT.